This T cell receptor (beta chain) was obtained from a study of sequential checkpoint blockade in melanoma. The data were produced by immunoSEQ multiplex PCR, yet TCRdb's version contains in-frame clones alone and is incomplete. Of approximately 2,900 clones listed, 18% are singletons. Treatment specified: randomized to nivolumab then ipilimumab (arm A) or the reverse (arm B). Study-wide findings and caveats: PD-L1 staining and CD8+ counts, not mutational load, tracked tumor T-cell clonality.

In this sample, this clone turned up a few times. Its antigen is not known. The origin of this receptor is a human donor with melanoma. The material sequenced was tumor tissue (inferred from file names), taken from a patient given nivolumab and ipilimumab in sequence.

CDR3 amino acids: CASSFQGIRYGYTF. The CDR3, as DNA: TGTGCCAGTAGTTTCCAGGGGATTCGGTATGGCTACACCTTC. V and J are TRBV19 and TRBJ1-2; perhaps TRBD1 as D (6 bases). Per germline, CDR1 LNHDA and CDR2 SQIVND (reference sequence). The V end lost 5 bases, the J end lost 5 bases, and 15 bases lay between the germline ends. The CDR3 is made up of 14 amino acids.